The T cell receptor beta chain under discussion was sequenced for a study of cytomegalovirus exposure and HLA in healthy donors. Study observations and caveats: The study designated 150 or so TCR beta chains cytomegalovirus-associated. Rarity characterized most TCR sequences, yet some public TCRs appeared in many donors.

Notes on this clone: The antigen is not known.

Sequenced by immunoSEQ multiplex PCR; TCRdb stores in-frame clones only, minus some. The sample lists 200,000 to 250,000 clones, under 95% occurring once. Germline V gene lookup returns CDR1 MNHEY and CDR2 SMNVEV (reference sequence). V was clipped by 5 bases and J by 4 bases, with 11 bases between them. This CDR3 region has 13 residues. V usage is TRBV27 and J usage is TRBJ1-1; D uncertain. Input material: PBMCs. The receptor was isolated from a woman aged 18-35 years in good health and CMV-seronegative. The CDR3 loop reads CASSPGSGTEAFF. DNA of the CDR3: TGTGCCAGCAGTCCCGGTTCAGGCACTGAAGCTTTCTTT.